The subject of this entry is one T cell receptor beta chain. Its antigen is not identified. CDR1 SGHRS and CDR2 YFSETQ come from the germline V gene. This CDR3 has 16 amino acids. V lost 0 bases to trimming and J lost 5 bases; unmatched junction nucleotides: 4. The primer mix had 52 TRBV and 13 TRBJ primers. TCRdb's table, derived via immunoSEQ multiplex PCR, lists solely in-frame clones and lacks some. The sample includes approximately 29,000 clones, roughly 93% of them seen just once. This entry is derived from a study of regulatory T cells. Patients aged 2 to 39 years had fewer naive T cells. Study-level results: Hydrophobic residues at CDR3 positions 6 and 7 were enriched in conventional CD4+ T cells of CD3G-deficient patients. Patient repertoires had restricted TRB V-J pairs and skewed V and J usage, most in Tregs.

The chain employs TRBV5-1 and TRBJ2-3; 12 bases map to TRBD2. The TCR was taken from a child aged 2 to 10 with CD3G deficiency. Input material: conventional CD4+ T cells sorted from blood. Here the CDR3 reads CASSLGLAGVGDTQYF. The CDR3 region has the DNA TGCGCCAGCAGCTTGGGACTAGCGGGAGTGGGAGATACGCAGTATTTT.